These T cell receptor beta chains were read from a single sample in a study of identical twins. TCRdb fed the 5' RACE reads into MiXCR, producing one record per CDR3 protein. The data hold 700,000 or so distinct CDR3 sequences, with more than 6.5% observed a single time. The same data also went into a second study, on yellow fever vaccine responses in identical twins.

The sequenced sample consisted of PBMCs. Receptor source: a woman in her late teens or twenties in good health. Each CDR3 is given with its conserved first and last residue. The D gene is left open where the match is weak. Clone size is shown for a subset of rows, as once, few, many or a class of expanded clone.

j_call: TRBJ2-7
clone_size: -
d_call: TRBD1
v_call: TRBV5-6
cdr3_nt: TGTGCCAGCAGCTTGTTTGCAGGGGGCAGGGTAGCGCGTACCTACGAGCAGTACTTC
cdr3_aa: CASSLFAGGRVARTYEQYF

j_call: TRBJ1-1
clone_size: many
d_call: -
v_call: TRBV5-1
cdr3_nt: TGCGCCAGCAGCTTGGGGGCAGGGGCTGAAGCTTTCTTT
cdr3_aa: CASSLGAGAEAFF

j_call: TRBJ2-3
clone_size: many
d_call: -
v_call: TRBV7-8
cdr3_nt: TGTGCCAGCAGCCCCAATGGCGGGATCACAGATACGCAGTATTTT
cdr3_aa: CASSPNGGITDTQYF

j_call: TRBJ2-5
clone_size: -
d_call: -
v_call: TRBV6-1
cdr3_nt: TGTGCCAGCAGGTCGCAGGGGGGCCAAGAGACCCAGTACTTC
cdr3_aa: CASRSQGGQETQYF

j_call: TRBJ2-4
clone_size: -
d_call: -
v_call: TRBV2
cdr3_nt: TGTGCCAGCAGAGGGTCGGGAGACATTCAGTACTTC
cdr3_aa: CASRGSGDIQYF

j_call: TRBJ2-6
clone_size: -
d_call: TRBD1
v_call: TRBV6-2/TRBV6-3
cdr3_nt: TGTGCCAGCAGTTACACTAAGGTTTATACAGGGGCAGCCTCTGGGGCCAACGTCCTGACTTTC
cdr3_aa: CASSYTKVYTGAASGANVLTF

j_call: TRBJ2-2
clone_size: -
d_call: -
v_call: TRBV4-2
cdr3_nt: TGTGCCAGCAGCCAAGTGGGTAGCGTAGACACCGGGGAGCTGTTTTTT
cdr3_aa: CASSQVGSVDTGELFF

j_call: TRBJ2-7
clone_size: few
d_call: TRBD1
v_call: TRBV28
cdr3_nt: TGTGCCAGCAGTTCCCCTGTGACAGGGCCGACCTACGAGCAGTACTTC
cdr3_aa: CASSSPVTGPTYEQYF

j_call: TRBJ1-1
clone_size: few
d_call: -
v_call: TRBV5-1
cdr3_nt: TGCGCCAGCAGGGACGGAATGAACACTGAAGCTTTCTTT
cdr3_aa: CASRDGMNTEAFF

j_call: TRBJ2-1
clone_size: many
d_call: TRBD1
v_call: TRBV24-1
cdr3_nt: TGTGCCACCAGTGATCAGGGACAGGGATCCTACAATGAGCAGTTCTTC
cdr3_aa: CATSDQGQGSYNEQFF

j_call: TRBJ1-5
clone_size: -
d_call: -
v_call: TRBV5-6
cdr3_nt: TGTGCCAGCAGCGTAGGCCGGCAGCCCCAGCATTTT
cdr3_aa: CASSVGRQPQHF

j_call: TRBJ2-5
clone_size: few
d_call: TRBD1
v_call: TRBV6-2/TRBV6-3
cdr3_nt: TGTGCCAGCAGAGCGACAGGGGCGGGAGAGACCCAGTACTTC
cdr3_aa: CASRATGAGETQYF

j_call: TRBJ2-5
clone_size: -
d_call: -
v_call: TRBV11-2
cdr3_nt: TGTGCCAGCAGCTTTACCGCCGGGATCGAAGAGACCCAGTACTTC
cdr3_aa: CASSFTAGIEETQYF

j_call: TRBJ2-1
clone_size: many
d_call: TRBD2
v_call: TRBV7-8
cdr3_nt: TGTGCCAGCAGCTTATTAAGAGTACTAGCGAAAGACAATGAGCAGTTCTTC
cdr3_aa: CASSLLRVLAKDNEQFF

j_call: TRBJ2-1
clone_size: -
d_call: TRBD2
v_call: TRBV20-1
cdr3_nt: TGCAGTGCTAGCCCTTTAGCGGGAGGGCCGAATGAGCAGTTCTTC
cdr3_aa: CSASPLAGGPNEQFF

j_call: TRBJ2-7
clone_size: -
d_call: -
v_call: TRBV20-1
cdr3_nt: TGCAGTGCTAGACCTTCAGGGGTATCATCCTACGAGCAGTACTTC
cdr3_aa: CSARPSGVSSYEQYF

j_call: TRBJ2-3
clone_size: few
d_call: TRBD2
v_call: TRBV4-1
cdr3_nt: TGCGCCAGCAGCCCACCGGGGACTAGCGGGAGATTCAGCACAGATACGCAGTATTTT
cdr3_aa: CASSPPGTSGRFSTDTQYF

j_call: TRBJ2-5
clone_size: -
d_call: TRBD2
v_call: TRBV5-8
cdr3_nt: TGTGCCAGCAGCTTGGCCAGCGGGGGGGCCGGGGGGGAGACCCAGTACTTC
cdr3_aa: CASSLASGGAGGETQYF

j_call: TRBJ1-3
clone_size: many
d_call: -
v_call: TRBV29-1
cdr3_nt: TGCAGCGTCGGGACGTCTGGAAACACCATATATTTT
cdr3_aa: CSVGTSGNTIYF

j_call: TRBJ1-2
clone_size: -
d_call: -
v_call: TRBV28
cdr3_nt: TGTGCCAGCGGTGGAGGGGGTAACTATGGCTACACCTTC
cdr3_aa: CASGGGGNYGYTF

j_call: TRBJ2-3
clone_size: few
d_call: -
v_call: TRBV28
cdr3_nt: TGTGCCAGCAGTTCTCCCGCGGGACTTGGAGGGACAGATACGCAGTATTTT
cdr3_aa: CASSSPAGLGGTDTQYF

j_call: TRBJ2-7
clone_size: few
d_call: -
v_call: TRBV7-8
cdr3_nt: TGTGCCAGCAGCTTGAGGCTCCGCTACGAGCAGTACTTC
cdr3_aa: CASSLRLRYEQYF

j_call: TRBJ2-1
clone_size: -
d_call: TRBD2
v_call: TRBV4-1
cdr3_nt: TGCGCCAGCAGCCTCTCTAGCGGGGGTCATAATGAGCAGTTCTTC
cdr3_aa: CASSLSSGGHNEQFF

j_call: TRBJ1-5
clone_size: few
d_call: -
v_call: TRBV5-1
cdr3_nt: TGCGCCAGCAGCTTGGGTCCCCTAACAGGAACTAGCAATCAGCCCCAGCATTTT
cdr3_aa: CASSLGPLTGTSNQPQHF

j_call: TRBJ2-2
clone_size: few
d_call: TRBD1
v_call: TRBV12-3/TRBV12-4
cdr3_nt: TGTGCCAGCAGGTTTGAGACAGGGGGCACCGGGGAGCTGTTTTTT
cdr3_aa: CASRFETGGTGELFF

j_call: TRBJ2-7
clone_size: few
d_call: TRBD1
v_call: TRBV14
cdr3_nt: TGTGCCAGCAGCCAAGTTGACAGGGGTTTAAACGAGCAGTACTTC
cdr3_aa: CASSQVDRGLNEQYF

j_call: TRBJ2-1
clone_size: few
d_call: -
v_call: TRBV28
cdr3_nt: TGTGCCAGCACTCGATTCTTCGATGGCAGGGGCAATGAGCAGTTCTTC
cdr3_aa: CASTRFFDGRGNEQFF

j_call: TRBJ2-4
clone_size: many
d_call: TRBD1
v_call: TRBV20-1
cdr3_nt: TGCAGTGCTAGAGAATCGACAGGGAAAAACATTCAGTACTTC
cdr3_aa: CSARESTGKNIQYF

j_call: TRBJ2-4
clone_size: -
d_call: TRBD1
v_call: TRBV20-1
cdr3_nt: TGCAGTGCTAGAGATATTCTGAGGGACAGCAAAAACATTCAGTACTTC
cdr3_aa: CSARDILRDSKNIQYF

j_call: TRBJ2-3
clone_size: many
d_call: TRBD2
v_call: TRBV7-9
cdr3_nt: TGTGCCAGCAGCTCGGGGGGGGCGCAACCTAGCACAGATACGCAGTATTTT
cdr3_aa: CASSSGGAQPSTDTQYF

j_call: TRBJ2-5
clone_size: many
d_call: TRBD2
v_call: TRBV4-2
cdr3_nt: TGTGCCAGCAGCCAAGATCCCGGCGGGGGGGGCCAAGAGACCCAGTACTTC
cdr3_aa: CASSQDPGGGGQETQYF

j_call: TRBJ2-7
clone_size: few
d_call: TRBD1
v_call: TRBV25-1
cdr3_nt: TGTGCCAGCAAGGACAGGGTCTACGAGCAGTACTTC
cdr3_aa: CASKDRVYEQYF

j_call: TRBJ2-3
clone_size: -
d_call: -
v_call: TRBV28
cdr3_nt: TGTGCCAGCAGTTTTAGAGGAGACCTCACAGATACGCAGTATTTT
cdr3_aa: CASSFRGDLTDTQYF

j_call: TRBJ2-1
clone_size: few
d_call: -
v_call: TRBV14
cdr3_nt: TGTGCCAGCAGCCAAGATATTACGGGGGTTAGCTACAATGAGCAGTTCTTC
cdr3_aa: CASSQDITGVSYNEQFF

j_call: TRBJ2-5
clone_size: -
d_call: -
v_call: TRBV19
cdr3_nt: TGTGCCAGTAGCGGGGACTGGAACACGGGGGAGACCCAGTACTTC
cdr3_aa: CASSGDWNTGETQYF

j_call: TRBJ2-1
clone_size: few
d_call: TRBD2
v_call: TRBV19
cdr3_nt: TGTGCCAGTAGTATAGCCCTCCAGACTAGCAGAAAAAACAATGAGCAGTTCTTC
cdr3_aa: CASSIALQTSRKNNEQFF

j_call: TRBJ1-2
clone_size: few
d_call: -
v_call: TRBV25-1
cdr3_nt: TGTGCCAGCGGGGAGAACTATGGCTACACCTTC
cdr3_aa: CASGENYGYTF

j_call: TRBJ2-1
clone_size: -
d_call: TRBD1
v_call: TRBV20-1
cdr3_nt: TGCAGTCCCGGGACAGGGGTATACAATGAGCAGTTCTTC
cdr3_aa: CSPGTGVYNEQFF

j_call: TRBJ2-4
clone_size: many
d_call: -
v_call: TRBV28
cdr3_nt: TGTGCCAGCAGGTCCAATATAAGAGAAAACATTCAGTACTTC
cdr3_aa: CASRSNIRENIQYF

j_call: TRBJ2-5
clone_size: -
d_call: TRBD2
v_call: TRBV11-1
cdr3_nt: TGTGCCAGCAGCACGGCTAGCGGGGGTCAATACCTGGAAGAGACCCAGTACTTC
cdr3_aa: CASSTASGGQYLEETQYF

j_call: TRBJ2-2
clone_size: many
d_call: -
v_call: TRBV28
cdr3_nt: TGTGCCAGCTTCCGGAGTTTAAACACCGGGGAGCTGTTTTTT
cdr3_aa: CASFRSLNTGELFF

j_call: TRBJ2-5
clone_size: -
d_call: -
v_call: TRBV11-2
cdr3_nt: TGTGCCAGCAGCTTCGGGTCCTCCTTCGGGACCCAGTACTTC
cdr3_aa: CASSFGSSFGTQYF

j_call: TRBJ2-1
clone_size: few
d_call: TRBD2
v_call: TRBV7-9
cdr3_nt: TGTGCCAGCAGCGAACTTAGCGGGAGTCCCTACAATGAGCAGTTCTTC
cdr3_aa: CASSELSGSPYNEQFF

j_call: TRBJ2-3
clone_size: many
d_call: TRBD2
v_call: TRBV28
cdr3_nt: TGTGCCAGCAGTTCCTATACTAGCGGGAGAACAGATACGCAGTATTTT
cdr3_aa: CASSSYTSGRTDTQYF

j_call: TRBJ2-5
clone_size: many
d_call: TRBD2
v_call: TRBV28
cdr3_nt: TGTGCCAGCAGTCCCTTTGGACTAGCGGGAACCCAAGAGACCCAGTACTTC
cdr3_aa: CASSPFGLAGTQETQYF

j_call: TRBJ2-5
clone_size: few
d_call: -
v_call: TRBV5-5
cdr3_nt: TGTGCCAGCAGGCCCGCGGAAGGGGTAGAAGAGACCCAGTACTTC
cdr3_aa: CASRPAEGVEETQYF

j_call: TRBJ2-1
clone_size: once
d_call: -
v_call: TRBV9
cdr3_nt: TGTGCCAGCAGCGTAGAAAGGGAGCAGTTCTTC
cdr3_aa: CASSVEREQFF

j_call: TRBJ2-3
clone_size: few
d_call: -
v_call: TRBV6-1
cdr3_nt: TGTGCCAGCAGTCCGCAAAGAGACACAGATACGCAGTATTTT
cdr3_aa: CASSPQRDTDTQYF

j_call: TRBJ2-7
clone_size: few
d_call: TRBD1
v_call: TRBV7-9
cdr3_nt: TGTGCCAGCAGTCACCGGGACAGGGGGTTTCGCTCCTACGAGCAGTACTTC
cdr3_aa: CASSHRDRGFRSYEQYF

j_call: TRBJ2-4
clone_size: -
d_call: -
v_call: TRBV18
cdr3_nt: TGTGCCAGCTCACCGGGGGGCGCGGGGATGAACATTCAGTACTTC
cdr3_aa: CASSPGGAGMNIQYF

j_call: TRBJ2-1
clone_size: -
d_call: TRBD2
v_call: TRBV12-3/TRBV12-4
cdr3_nt: TGTGCCAGCAGGCGACTAGCGGGAGGCTACAATGAGCAGTTCTTC
cdr3_aa: CASRRLAGGYNEQFF

j_call: TRBJ2-7
clone_size: few
d_call: TRBD1
v_call: TRBV9
cdr3_nt: TGTGCCAGCAGCGAGGGACAGCGGCCTTACGAGCAGTACTTC
cdr3_aa: CASSEGQRPYEQYF

j_call: TRBJ2-7
clone_size: few
d_call: -
v_call: TRBV6-5
cdr3_nt: TGTGCCAGCAGTTACTCGATGATGGGAATGGATAACTACGAGCAGTACTTC
cdr3_aa: CASSYSMMGMDNYEQYF

j_call: TRBJ1-5
clone_size: -
d_call: -
v_call: TRBV5-5
cdr3_nt: TGTGCCAGCAGCTCGACAAGCACAAATCAGCCCCAGCATTTT
cdr3_aa: CASSSTSTNQPQHF

j_call: TRBJ2-7
clone_size: -
d_call: -
v_call: TRBV10-3
cdr3_nt: TGTGCCATCCAGGGGGAGGCCTACGAGCAGTACTTC
cdr3_aa: CAIQGEAYEQYF

j_call: TRBJ2-5
clone_size: many
d_call: -
v_call: TRBV12-3/TRBV12-4
cdr3_nt: TGTGCCAGCAGTTTCAGGGGGGCGGAGACCCAGTACTTC
cdr3_aa: CASSFRGAETQYF

j_call: TRBJ2-1
clone_size: many
d_call: -
v_call: TRBV18
cdr3_nt: TGTGCCAGCTCACCCGGGATGGGGGTTATGGATGAGCAGTTCTTC
cdr3_aa: CASSPGMGVMDEQFF